Shown below are 7 T cell receptor beta chains from a single sample sequenced in a study of T cell repertoires in cytomegalovirus infection. MiXCR, run by TCRdb on the reads, gives a single entry per CDR3 protein. The top ten hold around 20% of the sample, which has approximately 150,000 distinct CDR3 sequences, 17% seen once. Input material: CD8+ T cells from PBMCs. These receptors all stem from a human donor in good health (CMV status not recorded). Some clones in this sample may be carry-over from other donors' samples.

This clonotype was counted between two and nine times. This chain joins TRBV7-8 and TRBJ1-4; TRBD1 aligns across 8 bases. Germline-derived CDR1 and CDR2 are SGHVS and FQNEAQ. V lost 3 bases and J lost 6; bases outside the gene matches: 6. The CDR3 runs 15 residues. CDR3 sequence reads: CASSLDRARDEKLFF. CDR3 nucleotides: TGTGCCAGCAGCTTGGACAGGGCGAGGGATGAAAAACTGTTTTTT.

This clonotype was counted only a few times. The genes are TRBV7-3 and TRBJ2-7, with TRBD2 identical over 8 bases. Germline V gene data show CDR1 as SGHTA and CDR2 as FQGTGA. V gave up 2 bases and J gave up 5 bases; unmatched junction bases: 11. This CDR3 has 16 amino acids. The chain's CDR3 is CASSLFGGGTMDEQYF. CDR3 DNA: TGTGCCAGCAGCTTATTTGGCGGGGGGACCATGGACGAGCAGTACTTC.

V gene TRBV12-3 or TRBV12-4 combines with J gene TRBJ2-1; TRBD2 matches at 10 bases. Unmatched junction bases numbered 13, after V lost 6 bases and J lost 8 bases. The CDR3 totals 16 residues. The CDR3 reads CASSQDGAGGQDEQFF. The DNA for the CDR3 is TGTGCCAGCAGCCAGGATGGAGCGGGGGGGCAGGATGAGCAGTTCTTC.

The chain employs TRBV2 and TRBJ2-5, with TRBD1 matching over 12 bases. CDR1 and CDR2 (germline): SNHLY, FYNNEI. This CDR3 region has 15 residues. J was trimmed by 5 bases and V by 6 bases; bases with no gene match: 7. CDR3 in DNA: TGTGCCAGCAGAGCCACGGGACAGGGGGCTGAGACCCAGTACTTC. Protein sequence: CASRATGQGAETQYF.

This chain connects TRBV20-1 to TRBJ2-1; TRBD1 is a possible D gene (6 bases). Germline-derived CDR1 and CDR2 are DFQATT and SNEGSKA (reference sequence). The germline V and J ends were trimmed by 6 bases and 0 bases, with 12 bases remaining between them. CDR3 length: 14 residues. Written as DNA, the CDR3 is TGCAGTGCAAGACAGGAAAACTCCTACAATGAGCAGTTCTTC. This encodes CSARQENSYNEQFF.

The chain joins TRBV7-6 to TRBJ2-3; 10 nucleotides match TRBD1. V trimming: 2 bases; J trimming: 4 bases; junction bases outside the gene matches: 3. CDR1 and CDR2 (germline): SGHVS, FNYEAQ. The CDR3 covers 15 residues. CDR3 protein: CASSLRDRGSDTQYF. CDR3 bases: TGTGCCAGCAGCTTAAGGGACAGGGGTTCAGATACGCAGTATTTT.

This clonotype was found many times. The chain is built from TRBV7-9 and TRBJ1-1; no clear D. The CDR3 has 11 amino acids. With 3 bases removed from V and 6 bases from J, the gap between germline ends came to 5 bases. Per germline, CDR1 SEHNR and CDR2 FQNEAQ (reference sequence). The CDR3 loop reads CASSFGPEAFF. CDR3 in DNA: TGTGCCAGCAGCTTCGGCCCTGAAGCTTTCTTT. Filled out from reference TRBV7-9 and TRBJ1-1, the complete variable domain reads DTGVSQNPRHKITKRGQNVTFRCDPISEHNRLYWYRQTLGQGPEFLTYFQNEAQLEKSRLLSDRFSAERPKGSFSTLEIQRTEQGDSAMYLCASSFGPEAFFGQGTRLTVV.